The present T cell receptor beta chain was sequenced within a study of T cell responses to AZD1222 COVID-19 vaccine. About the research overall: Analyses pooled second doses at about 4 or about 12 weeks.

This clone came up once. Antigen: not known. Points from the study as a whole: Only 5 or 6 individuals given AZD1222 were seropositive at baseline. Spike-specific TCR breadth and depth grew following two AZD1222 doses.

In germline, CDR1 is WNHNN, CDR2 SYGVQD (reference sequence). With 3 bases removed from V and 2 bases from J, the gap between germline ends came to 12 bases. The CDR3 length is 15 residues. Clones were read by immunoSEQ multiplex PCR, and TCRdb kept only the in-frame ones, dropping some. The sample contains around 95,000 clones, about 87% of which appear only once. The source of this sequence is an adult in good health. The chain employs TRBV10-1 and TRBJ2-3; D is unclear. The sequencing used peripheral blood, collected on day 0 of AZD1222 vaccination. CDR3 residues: CASSDGVNPTDTQYF. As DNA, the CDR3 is TGCGCCAGCAGTGACGGAGTGAACCCCACAGATACGCAGTATTTT.